This T cell receptor (beta chain) was identified during a study of cytomegalovirus exposure and HLA in healthy donors. About the research overall: An earlier analysis found roughly 110 million unique TCR beta sequences from about 179 million T cells. General study findings and limits: In an earlier analysis, productive rearrangement rates for most beta V segments clustered near 87% or 30%. Rare TCR sequences predominated, though certain public TCRs were found in many donors.

The V and J ends lost 2 bases and 2 bases respectively, with 1 base between them. Germline V gives CDR1 SGDLS, CDR2 YYNGEE. This CDR3 has 11 residues. This clone has just one count. Antigen: not known. The CDR3 carries no conserved terminal phenylalanine or tryptophan, so it likely arises from a read error. Vbeta (60) and Jbeta (13) primers were used in the PCR. Data came from immunoSEQ multiplex PCR; TCRdb stores just in-frame clones and leaves some out. In the table there are approximately 180,000 clones, 77% of which are singletons. The chain is built from TRBV9 and TRBJ1-2; D remains ambiguous. Sample: PBMCs. This receptor was identified in an older woman in good health and CMV-seropositive. The DNA for the CDR3 is TGTGCCAGCAGCGTCAACTATGGCTACACCCTC. Amino acid sequence: CASSVNYGYTL.